These 22 T cell receptor beta chains were sequenced from one sample in a study of regulatory T cells in long-lasting Graves disease. Documented time point: newly diagnosed GD, antithyroid drugs for less than 3 months. Generation of the TCR library employed RNA extracted from PBMCs. Arm-PCR of CDR3 regions with iRepertoire HTBI primers generated TCR beta libraries. TCRdb processed the multiplex PCR reads anew with MiXCR; each CDR3 protein has one entry. Of some 500,000 distinct CDR3 sequences listed, about 16% are singletons. This sample also belongs to another study, concerning T cells in Graves' hyperthyroidism and ophthalmopathy.

Source: peripheral blood mononuclear cells (PBMCs), taken at new diagnosis, from a patient treated with antithyroid drugs. These TCRs come from a woman aged 35-60 years with Graves disease.

The chain joins TRBV6-6 to TRBJ1-2; a weak D match, TRBD1 (5 bases). V was trimmed by 0 bases and J by 2 bases, leaving 7 bases between them. The CDR3 extends over 14 amino acids. CDR1 is MNHNY and CDR2 is SVGAGI in the germline V gene (reference sequence). The CDR3 DNA follows: TGTGCCAGCAGTTACTCGGGGGACAACTATGGCTACACCTTC. Amino acid sequence: CASSYSGDNYGYTF.

The J gene is TRBJ2-4, the V gene TRBV5-1, with D perhaps given as TRBD1 or TRBD2 (7 bases each). The CDR3 spans 15 residues. The ends were cut back, 0 bases at V and 8 bases at J, with 15 bases in the middle. From germline, CDR1 is SGHRS and CDR2 YFSETQ. The CDR3 protein is CASSLGQGGGDIQYF. In nucleotides, the CDR3 is TGCGCCAGCAGCTTGGGACAGGGTGGGGGGGACATTCAGTACTTC.

The V and J genes are TRBV20-1 and TRBJ2-3; 7 positions agree with TRBD2. V shed 5 bases and J 1 base; nucleotides not matched to a gene: 12. There are 16 residues in the CDR3. The germline gives CDR1 DFQATT, CDR2 SNEGSKA (reference sequence). The CDR3 bases are TGCAGTGCTCCTCCCAGCGCGGGGGTACGCACAGATACGCAGTATTTT. Translated: CSAPPSAGVRTDTQYF.

This clonotype was observed at least ten times. The CDR3 region has the DNA TGCGCCAGCAGTGGTGTGATCACCGGGGAGCTGTTTTTT. Its translation is CASSGVITGELFF. The V gene is TRBV10-1, the J gene TRBJ2-2; the D is unclear. Germline V gene lookup returns CDR1 WNHNN and CDR2 SYGVQD (reference sequence). The CDR3 length is 13 residues. V was cut by 4 bases and J by 4 bases, with 7 bases left in between.

This clonotype was recorded many times. The chain couples TRBV12-3 or TRBV12-4 to TRBJ1-2, with 9 positions matching TRBD1. The CDR3 runs to 13 residues. The V and J ends lost 7 bases and 6 bases, in that order; junction bases with no gene match: 6. The CDR3 DNA reads TGTGCCAGCACCCTCCGGGACAGGGATGGCTACACCTTC. Protein sequence: CASTLRDRDGYTF.

The V and J genes are TRBV2 and TRBJ2-3; 12 bases align to TRBD2. This CDR3 is built from 15 residues. The V gene end was trimmed by 6 bases and the J gene end by 5 bases; junction bases not matched to a gene: 6. CDR1 is SNHLY, CDR2 FYNNEI, per germline. In DNA, the CDR3 is TGTGCCAGCAGGCTAGCGGGGGGGGCTGGAGATACGCAGTATTTT. Its translation is CASRLAGGAGDTQYF.

This clonotype was picked up many times. At one of its ends the junction is not consistent with the germline gene, which may arise from a read error. This sequence joins TRBV6-9 and TRBJ1-5; no clear D gene. The V gene's germline CDR1 is MNHGY and CDR2 SVAAGI. This CDR3 spans 15 amino acids. The CDR3 DNA follows: TGTGCCAGCAGTTACTCGAATACCGGCAATCGGCCCCAGCATTTT. Protein sequence: CASSYSNTGNRPQHF.

The gene calls are TRBV6-2 or TRBV6-3 and TRBJ2-1; possibly TRBD1 or TRBD2 for D (5 bases each). Deletions cut 0 bases from V and 4 bases from J, with 13 bases between. CDR1 and CDR2 from the germline V gene are MNHEY and SVGEGT. The CDR3 loop spans 16 amino acids. CDR3 in amino acids: CASSYSTEGPYNEQFF. The CDR3 region has the DNA TGTGCCAGCAGTTACTCGACCGAGGGGCCTTACAATGAGCAGTTCTTC.

This clonotype showed up many times. V gene TRBV6-1 combines with J gene TRBJ2-1; 9 positions match TRBD2. Germline V gene lookup returns CDR1 MNHNS and CDR2 SASEGT. Losses at the gene ends were 6 bases for V and 1 base for J; bases not matched to a gene: 7. The CDR3 spans 16 residues. The CDR3 DNA sequence: TGTGCCAGCAGAGGTAGCGGGGGCCGATCCTACAATGAGCAGTTCTTC. This codes for CASRGSGGRSYNEQFF.

This chain joins TRBV2 and TRBJ2-4, with 10 bases identical to TRBD1. TRBJ1-2 explains the end of the DNA better; the J call may be wrong. Germline values: CDR1 SNHLY, CDR2 FYNNEI. This CDR3 has 15 amino acids. CDR3 sequence reads: CASSVDRGRRYGYTF. For the CDR3, the DNA is TGTGCCAGCAGTGTCGACAGGGGGCGTCGGTACGGCTACACCTTC.

This clonotype appeared many times. This chain uses TRBV7-9 with TRBJ2-3; D tentatively fits TRBD1 or TRBD2 (5 bases each). With 6 bases removed from V and 5 bases from J, the gap between germline ends came to 9 bases. The CDR3 runs to 12 residues. Germline V gene data show CDR1 as SEHNR and CDR2 as FQNEAQ (reference sequence). The chain's CDR3 is CASSRGEDTQYF. CDR3 bases: TGTGCCAGCAGTAGAGGGGAAGATACGCAGTATTTT. Full variable domain (outside the CDR3, taken from reference TRBV7-9 and TRBJ2-3): DTGVSQNPRHKITKRGQNVTFRCDPISEHNRLYWYRQTLGQGPEFLTYFQNEAQLEKSRLLSDRFSAERPKGSFSTLEIQRTEQGDSAMYLCASSRGEDTQYFGPGTRLTVL.

The rearrangement uses TRBV6-1 and TRBJ1-1; D is ambiguous. V gave up 6 bases and J gave up 1 base, with 9 bases separating them. CDR1 is MNHNS and CDR2 is SASEGT in the germline V gene. The length of the CDR3 is 13 residues. CDR3 DNA: TGTGCCAGCAGAGGCAGCTGGAACACTGAAGCTTTCTTT. It codes for CASRGSWNTEAFF.

This chain uses TRBV10-3 with TRBJ1-5; D gene uncertain. V lost 0 bases to trimming and J lost 0 bases, with 6 bases between them. CDR1 is ENHRY and CDR2 is SYGVKD in the germline V gene. The CDR3 consists of 15 residues. CDR3 loop: CAISESRSSNQPQHF. CDR3 coding DNA: TGTGCCATCAGTGAGTCGAGGAGTAGCAATCAGCCCCAGCATTTT.

This clonotype has a count of ten or more. The chain uses TRBV20-1 and TRBJ2-1; the match to TRBD2 covers 10 bases. The CDR3 has 13 residues. Germline values: CDR1 DFQATT, CDR2 SNEGSKA (reference sequence). The trim removed 5 bases at V and 9 bases at J, leaving 7 bases unmatched. CDR3 DNA sequence: TGCAGTGCTTTGAGCGGGGGGGCCGTTGAGCAGTTCTTC. Protein sequence: CSALSGGAVEQFF.

V and J are TRBV7-8 and TRBJ1-4, with a tentative D call TRBD1 (5 bases). Germline CDR1 is SGHVS and CDR2 is FQNEAQ. Trimming left V 0 bases short and J 8 bases short, with 10 bases between. The CDR3 loop spans 14 amino acids. The CDR3 nucleotides are TGTGCCAGCAGCTTAGCAGGGGTGTCGGAAAAACTGTTTTTT. It translates to CASSLAGVSEKLFF.

This clonotype was recorded a few times. The chain uses TRBV10-3 and TRBJ1-6; D not certain. The CDR3 has 15 amino acids. V gave up 5 bases and J gave up 0 bases, with 8 bases separating them. CDR1 and CDR2 from the germline V gene are ENHRY and SYGVKD. The CDR3: CAISKSTSYNSPLHF. Here the CDR3 DNA reads TGTGCCATCAGTAAATCGACCTCCTATAATTCACCCCTCCACTTT.

Note on this clonotype: Just one base apart from a much larger clone, this may be a read error. The chain combines TRBV9 with TRBJ2-3, with TRBD1 as a possible D gene (5 bases). CDR1 is SGDLS, CDR2 YYNGEE, per germline. This CDR3 has 12 amino acids. The CDR3 region has the DNA TGTGCCAGCAGCCCCGAAACAGGTACGCAGTATTTT. Protein sequence: CASSPETGTQYF.

This clonotype has at least ten counts. The rearrangement joins TRBV6-1 to TRBJ1-2, with a tentative D call TRBD1 (5 bases). This CDR3 has 13 amino acids. Trimming pared 5 bases from V and 3 bases from J, leaving 10 bases between. Germline CDR1 and CDR2: MNHNS and SASEGT. CDR3 bases: TGTGCCAGCAGTAGGACCAGGGACTATGGCTACACCTTC. As protein: CASSRTRDYGYTF.

This clonotype showed up just a few times. This chain links TRBV7-2 with TRBJ2-3; D not resolved. CDR1 and CDR2 from the germline V gene are SGHTA and FQGNSA. V shed 7 bases and J shed 6 bases, with 17 bases lying between them. This CDR3 is 14 amino acids long. In DNA, the CDR3 is TGTGCCAGCACGGTGGATAGATGGGATGATACGCAGTATTTT. Protein product: CASTVDRWDDTQYF.

This clonotype has more than one count but fewer than ten. One end of the junction is discordant with germline, which a read error may explain. The rearrangement uses TRBV27 and TRBJ2-6; D may match TRBD1 or TRBD2 (5 bases each). CDR1 MNHEY and CDR2 SMNVEV come from the germline V gene (reference sequence). The CDR3 spans 13 residues. CDR3 amino acids: CASGGGGANVLTF. The CDR3 bases are TGTGCCAGCGGAGGAGGTGGGGCCAACGTCCTGACCTTC.

V gene TRBV9 combines with J gene TRBJ1-5; 12 nucleotides match TRBD1. V gave up 4 bases and J gave up 6 bases; unmatched junction bases: 5. The germline gives CDR1 SGDLS, CDR2 YYNGEE. The CDR3 is 15 amino acids. The CDR3 nucleotides read TGTGCCAGCAGCAACCGGGACAGGGGGCTTCAGCCCCAGCATTTT. Protein: CASSNRDRGLQPQHF.

The J gene is TRBJ2-3, the V gene TRBV20-1, with a possible D match to TRBD1 (6 bases). Germline V lookup: CDR1 DFQATT, CDR2 SNEGSKA (reference sequence). The CDR3 contains 15 residues. V lost 1 base and J 4 bases, leaving 15 bases between the germline ends. In DNA form, the CDR3 reads TGCAGTGCTAGAGTTCCAGGGGCAGTCCCAGATACGCAGTATTTT. It translates to CSARVPGAVPDTQYF.